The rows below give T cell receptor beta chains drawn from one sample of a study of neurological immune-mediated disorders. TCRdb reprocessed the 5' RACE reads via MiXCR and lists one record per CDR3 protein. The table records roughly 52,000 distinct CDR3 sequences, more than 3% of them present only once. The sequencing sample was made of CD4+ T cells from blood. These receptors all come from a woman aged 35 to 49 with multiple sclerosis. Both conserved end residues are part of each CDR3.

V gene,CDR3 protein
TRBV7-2,CASSLVAGGSPDTQYF
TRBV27,CASRLKGGVNEQYF
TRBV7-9,CASSLVTRNSPLHF
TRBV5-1,CASSLSSNSYNEQFF
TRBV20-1,CSASGSVGTEAFF
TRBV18,CASSLGQVVGGELFF
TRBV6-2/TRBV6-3,CASSPRRAGSTEAFF
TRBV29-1,CSVEGPWNTEAFF
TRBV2,CASSEMEGSTDTQYF
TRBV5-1,CASSPGTGAGNTIYF
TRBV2,CASMGVYSNQPQHF
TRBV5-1,CASSPDRGGNEQFF
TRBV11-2,CASSLFREKLFF
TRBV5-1,CASSLAPQGTGDTQYF
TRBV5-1,CASSLVPGQSSGNTIYF
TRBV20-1,CSARVQDHSPLHF
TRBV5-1,CASSLDRAPNTEAFF
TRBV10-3,CAIRARGGRDQPQHF
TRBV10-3,CAISESGTSWSSYEQYF